A single sample gave rise to the 9 T cell receptor beta chains below, sequenced in a study of neurological immune-mediated disorders. Using its own MiXCR run on the 5' RACE reads, TCRdb lists one record per CDR3 protein. This sample yields 45,000 to 50,000 distinct CDR3 sequences, of which 2.5% to 3.5% are seen a single time; around 15% belongs to the top ten. Sequenced material: PBMCs. The receptors originated from a woman between 45 and 65 years old with multiple sclerosis.

This clonotype was observed at least ten times. The J gene is TRBJ2-3, the V gene TRBV7-3; D might be TRBD2 (5 bases). Germline V gene lookup returns CDR1 SGHTA and CDR2 FQGTGA. V was pared by 5 bases and J by 8 bases, with 20 bases between. The CDR3 runs to 15 residues. The CDR3 nucleotides are TGTGCCAGCAGCCCTCAGAAAGCTAGCTCGGGTACGCAGTATTTT. It is translated as CASSPQKASSGTQYF.

The rearrangement joins TRBV5-6 to TRBJ1-3, with a weak D call TRBD1 (6 bases). Deletions cut 0 bases from V and 0 bases from J, with 10 bases between. This CDR3 is built from 16 residues. Germline CDR1 SGHDT, CDR2 YYEEEE. The CDR3 DNA reads TGTGCCAGCAGCTTGGCTGGGGGCGGCTCTGGAAACACCATATATTTT. Amino acid sequence: CASSLAGGGSGNTIYF.

With respect to this clonotype: A single base separates this from a much larger clone, so it may be a read error. The CDR3 bases are TGTGCCAGCAGCCAGCCCACCGAGGAAGATACGCAGTATTTT. Translating gives CASSQPTEEDTQYF. The rearrangement links TRBV7-9 to TRBJ2-3; unclear D gene. The CDR3 loop spans 14 amino acids. With 5 bases removed from V and 5 bases from J, the gap between germline ends came to 14 bases. The germline CDR1 and CDR2 sequences are SEHNR and FQNEAQ (reference sequence).

This clonotype has at least ten counts. The rearrangement uses TRBV6-5 and TRBJ1-1; 8 bases match TRBD1. The CDR3 runs to 17 residues. Trimming cost V 6 bases and J 7 bases; bases outside gene matches: 19. Germline values: CDR1 MNHEY, CDR2 SVGAGI. CDR3 protein: CASSLDWTGPSRGEAFF. DNA of the CDR3: TGTGCCAGCAGCCTAGATTGGACAGGGCCTTCTCGCGGTGAAGCTTTCTTT.

By proportion, this clonotype is medium-sized. V usage is TRBV5-1 and J usage is TRBJ1-1, with D uncertain. This CDR3 has 14 residues. The germline V gene encodes CDR1 SGHRS and CDR2 YFSETQ. Trimming removed 5 bases from V and 0 bases from J, with 11 bases in between. CDR3 nucleotides: TGCGCCAGCAGTCGCCATTCTTTGAACACTGAAGCTTTCTTT. It specifies CASSRHSLNTEAFF.

The table lists this clonotype with many counts. The chain is built from TRBV3-1 and TRBJ2-2; D unresolved. This CDR3 has 15 amino acids. CDR1 and CDR2 (germline): LGHDT, YNNKEL (reference sequence). With 2 bases removed from V and 6 bases from J, the gap between germline ends came to 13 bases. The CDR3 here is CASSQSALSPGELFF. The CDR3 bases are TGTGCCAGCAGCCAATCCGCACTTTCCCCCGGGGAGCTGTTTTTT.

This clonotype was found many times. The V and J genes are TRBV12-3 or TRBV12-4 and TRBJ1-2; D gene ambiguous. The V and J ends lost 6 bases and 12 bases respectively, with 26 bases between them. The CDR3 is 15 residues long. CDR3 DNA sequence: TGTGCCAGCAGACCCCTACCCCCGACTGCCCCCGAAGACACCTTC. Its protein product is CASRPLPPTAPEDTF.

In this sample, this clonotype turned up many times. The V call is TRBV20-1, the J call TRBJ2-7; D is possibly TRBD2 (5 bases). CDR1 DFQATT and CDR2 SNEGSKA come from the germline V gene (reference sequence). The CDR3 totals 12 residues. V lost 6 bases, J lost 0 bases, and 9 bases lay in between. CDR3 sequence (DNA): TGCAGTGCCCGCACTAGCTCCTACGAGCAGTACTTC. Its translation: CSARTSSYEQYF.

Ten or more counts support this clonotype. The chain carries TRBV6-6 and TRBJ2-2; possibly TRBD2 for D (6 bases). The CDR3 has 20 amino acids. The ends were cut back, 7 bases at V and 3 bases at J, with 30 bases in the middle. Germline V gene lookup returns CDR1 MNHNY and CDR2 SVGAGI (reference sequence). CDR3 sequence: CASIKTARPLPTGDTGELFF. CDR3 nucleotide sequence: TGTGCCAGCATAAAGACAGCGCGTCCCCTCCCTACGGGGGACACCGGGGAGCTGTTTTTT.